Following are 8 T cell receptor beta chains from one sample sequenced in a study of glioma-infiltrating T cells. The iRepertoire nested amplicon-rescue multiplex PCR amplified TCR alpha and beta CDR3s from RNA. TCRdb ran MiXCR on the multiplex PCR reads and lists one entry per CDR3 protein. Among about 93,000 distinct CDR3 sequences, 35% to 45% were seen once, and the ten largest hold 35% to 40%. Material: glioma tissue, nonneoplastic brain tissue, or PBMCs (not recorded which). The receptors stem from a human donor with low-grade glioma or glioblastoma, undergoing nonglioma brain surgery, or in good health (not recorded which).

Turning to this clonotype: This sequence may be a read error, since a much larger clone differs from it by one base. This rearrangement joins TRBV19 to TRBJ1-2, with D uncertain. V was pared by 5 bases and J by 4 bases, with 11 bases between. The CDR3 covers 13 residues. Germline V gives CDR1 LNHDA, CDR2 SQIVND (reference sequence). CDR3: CASSVKGFYGYTF. The CDR3 region has the DNA TGTGCCAGTAGTGTCAAAGGATTCTATGGCTACACCTTC. Complete variable domain (other parts from reference TRBV19 and TRBJ1-2): DGGITQSPKYLFRKEGQNVTLSCEQNLNHDAMYWYRQDPGQGLRLIYYSQIVNDFQKGDIAEGYSVSREKKESFPLTVTSAQKNPTAFYLCASSVKGFYGYTFGSGTRLTVV.

At least ten counts were recorded for this clonotype. The rearrangement joins TRBV19 to TRBJ2-7, with D possibly called TRBD1 or TRBD2 (7 bases each). There are 14 residues in the CDR3. CDR1 is LNHDA, CDR2 SQIVND, per germline (reference sequence). V lost 9 bases and J lost 6, with 21 bases in between. The CDR3 spells CASRPGEGAGEQYF. The CDR3 nucleotides read TGTGCCAGCCGTCCCGGGGAGGGGGCGGGCGAGCAGTACTTC.

A word on this clonotype: A much larger clone lies a single base off, so this may be a read error. The chain joins TRBV12-3 or TRBV12-4 to TRBJ2-3; D is tentatively TRBD1 or TRBD2 (6 bases each). The CDR3 is 14 residues long. Trimming removed 6 bases from V and 5 bases from J, with 15 bases in between. Written as DNA, the CDR3 is TGTGCCAGCAGACCTGGAGGGGGGATAGATACGCAGTATTTT. Protein: CASRPGGGIDTQYF.

This clonotype showed up many times. The CDR3 DNA reads TGCAGCGTTGCTCGGGGAGAGACCCAGTACTTC. Its translation: CSVARGETQYF. V is TRBV29-1 and J is TRBJ2-5; a possible D gene is TRBD2 (5 bases). CDR1 is SQVTM and CDR2 is ANQGSEA in the germline V gene. The CDR3 sequence is 11 residues long. V dropped 4 bases and J dropped 4 bases, with 7 bases sitting between them. Full variable domain (rest looked up from reference TRBV29-1 and TRBJ2-5): SAVISQKPSRDICQRGTSLTIQCQVDSQVTMMFWYRQQPGQSLTLIATANQGSEATYESGFVIDKFPISRPNLTFSTLTVSNMSPEDSSIYLCSVARGETQYFGPGTRLLVL.

In the case of this clonotype: A much larger clone differs by one base, so this may be a read error. This rearrangement joins TRBV6-5 to TRBJ2-3; D not resolved. The CDR3 is 16 residues long. CDR1 is MNHEY, CDR2 SVGAGI, per germline. Trimming stripped 10 bases from V and 4 bases from J, with 24 bases between. CDR3 in amino acids: CATLPASGPTPDTQYF. Written as DNA, the CDR3 is TGTGCCACACTACCCGCCTCGGGCCCCACCCCAGATACGCAGTATTTT.

Of note for this clonotype: Given the absence of the conserved phenylalanine or tryptophan at the CDR3 end, a read error is likely. V is TRBV29-1 and J is TRBJ2-1; TRBD2 matches at 10 bases. The CDR3 length is 14 residues. CDR1 and CDR2 from the germline V gene are SQVTM and ANQGSEA. The CDR3 protein is CSVLAGGTYNEQFS. Here the CDR3 DNA reads TGCAGTGTTTTAGCGGGAGGAACCTACAATGAGCAGTTCTCC.

This clonotype was observed at least ten times. The gene calls are TRBV9 and TRBJ1-1; 7 bases align to TRBD1. This CDR3 comprises 15 residues. Germline assignment: CDR1 SGDLS and CDR2 YYNGEE. The ends lost 4 bases at V and 4 bases at J; junction bases unmatched: 10. The CDR3 here is CASSKGQVPLTEAFF. DNA of the CDR3: TGTGCCAGCAGCAAAGGACAGGTCCCTCTCACTGAAGCTTTCTTT.

Many counts were recorded for this clonotype. The chain joins TRBV20-1 to TRBJ2-7; no definite D call. The CDR3 runs to 14 residues. Germline loops: CDR1 DFQATT, CDR2 SNEGSKA (reference sequence). V lost 1 base, J lost 0 bases, and 10 bases lay in between. The DNA for the CDR3 is TGCAGTGCTAGAGTGGCCGGAAGCTCCTACGAGCAGTACTTC. This sequence encodes CSARVAGSSYEQYF.